This T cell receptor (beta chain) is from a study of T cell responses to AZD1222 COVID-19 vaccine. V lost 3 bases and J lost 6, with 12 bases in between. Germline CDR1 and CDR2: MNHEY and SVGEGT. This CDR3 is built from 15 residues. Regarding the study as a whole: The study found Spike-specific TCR breadth and depth rose after two AZD1222 doses.

Clones were read by immunoSEQ multiplex PCR, and TCRdb kept only the in-frame ones, dropping some. The sample lists roughly 98,000 clones, approximately 94% occurring once. Note on this clone: Its antigen is unidentified.

The gene calls are TRBV6-2 or TRBV6-3 and TRBJ1-6; tentatively, D is TRBD1 (6 bases). The sample was peripheral blood, taken on day 0 of AZD1222 vaccination. The TCR comes from an adult in good health. The CDR3 sequence: CASSYKGGGNSPLHF. Here the CDR3 DNA reads TGTGCCAGCAGTTATAAAGGGGGAGGTAATTCACCCCTCCACTTT.